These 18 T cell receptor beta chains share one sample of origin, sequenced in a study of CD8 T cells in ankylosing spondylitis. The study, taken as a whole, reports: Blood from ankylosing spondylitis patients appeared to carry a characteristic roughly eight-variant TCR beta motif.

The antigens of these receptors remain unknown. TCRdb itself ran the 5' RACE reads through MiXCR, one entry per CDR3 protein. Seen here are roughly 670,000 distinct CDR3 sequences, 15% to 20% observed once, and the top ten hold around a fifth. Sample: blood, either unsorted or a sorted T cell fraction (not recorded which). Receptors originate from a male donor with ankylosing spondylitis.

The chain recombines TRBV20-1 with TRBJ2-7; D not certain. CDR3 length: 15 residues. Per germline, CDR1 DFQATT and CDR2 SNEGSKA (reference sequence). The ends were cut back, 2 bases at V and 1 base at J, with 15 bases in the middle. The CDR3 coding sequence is TGCAGTGCTAGATCCAGCCAGTCATCGTCCTACGAGCAGTACTTC. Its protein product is CSARSSQSSSYEQYF.

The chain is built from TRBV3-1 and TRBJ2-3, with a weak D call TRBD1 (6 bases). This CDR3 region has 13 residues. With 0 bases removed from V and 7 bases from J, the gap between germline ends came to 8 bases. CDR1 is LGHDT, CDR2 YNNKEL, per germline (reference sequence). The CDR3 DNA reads TGTGCCAGCAGCCAAGAAGGGGGATATACGCAGTATTTT. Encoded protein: CASSQEGGYTQYF.

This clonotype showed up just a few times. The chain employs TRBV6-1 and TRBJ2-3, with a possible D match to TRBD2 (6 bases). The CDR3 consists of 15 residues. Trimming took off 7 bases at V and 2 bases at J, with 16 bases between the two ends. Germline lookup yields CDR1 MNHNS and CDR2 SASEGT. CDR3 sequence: CASTRTSIDTDTQYF. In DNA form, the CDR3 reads TGTGCCAGCACCCGAACTAGCATTGACACAGATACGCAGTATTTT.

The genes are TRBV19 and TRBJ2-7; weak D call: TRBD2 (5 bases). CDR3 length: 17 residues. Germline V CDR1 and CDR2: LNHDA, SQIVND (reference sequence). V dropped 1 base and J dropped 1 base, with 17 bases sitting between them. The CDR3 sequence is CASSIALRTSISYEQYF. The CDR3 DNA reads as TGTGCCAGTAGTATAGCCCTCCGGACTTCCATTTCCTACGAGCAGTACTTC.

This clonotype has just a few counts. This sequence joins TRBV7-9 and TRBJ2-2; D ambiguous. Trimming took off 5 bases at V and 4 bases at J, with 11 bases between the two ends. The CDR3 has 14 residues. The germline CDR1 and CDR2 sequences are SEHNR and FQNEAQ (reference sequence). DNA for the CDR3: TGTGCCAGCAGCCCCAACGCCGCCACCGGGGAGCTGTTTTTT. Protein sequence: CASSPNAATGELFF.

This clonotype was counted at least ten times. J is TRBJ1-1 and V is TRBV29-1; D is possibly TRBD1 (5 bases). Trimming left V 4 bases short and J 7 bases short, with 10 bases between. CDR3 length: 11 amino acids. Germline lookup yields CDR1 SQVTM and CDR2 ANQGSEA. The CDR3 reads CSVARDREAFF. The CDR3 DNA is TGCAGCGTTGCCCGGGACCGTGAAGCTTTCTTT.

CDR3 residues: CATSRDLISALHF. The CDR3 DNA is TGTGCCACCAGCAGAGATCTTATCTCTGCCCTCCACTTT. The V and J genes are TRBV15 and TRBJ1-6; D unresolved. CDR3 length: 13 residues. Germline CDR1 LNHNV, CDR2 YYDKDF (reference sequence). Trimming left V 0 bases short and J 14 bases short, with 11 bases between.

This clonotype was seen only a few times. CDR3 protein: CASSQDYGIIAGELFF. The CDR3 DNA follows: TGCGCCAGCAGCCAAGATTACGGGATTATCGCCGGGGAGCTGTTTTTT. The genes are TRBV4-3 and TRBJ2-2; D might be TRBD2 (5 bases). V was trimmed by 0 bases and J by 6 bases, leaving 14 bases between them. The CDR3 sequence is 16 residues long. Germline CDR1 LGHNA, CDR2 YSLEER.

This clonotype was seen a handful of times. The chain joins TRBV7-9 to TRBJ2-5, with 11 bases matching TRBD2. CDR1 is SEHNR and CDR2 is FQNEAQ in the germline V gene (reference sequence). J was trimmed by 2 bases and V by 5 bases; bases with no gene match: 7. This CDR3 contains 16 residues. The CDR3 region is CASSPLAGDPQETQYF. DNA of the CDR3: TGTGCCAGCAGCCCACTAGCGGGGGACCCACAAGAGACCCAGTACTTC. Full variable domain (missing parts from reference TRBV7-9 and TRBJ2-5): DTGVSQNPRHKITKRGQNVTFRCDPISEHNRLYWYRQTLGQGPEFLTYFQNEAQLEKSRLLSDRFSAERPKGSFSTLEIQRTEQGDSAMYLCASSPLAGDPQETQYFGPGTRLLVL.

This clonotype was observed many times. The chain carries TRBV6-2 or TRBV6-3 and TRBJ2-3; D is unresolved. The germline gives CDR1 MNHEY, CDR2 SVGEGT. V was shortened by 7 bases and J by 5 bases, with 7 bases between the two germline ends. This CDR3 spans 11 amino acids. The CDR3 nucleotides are TGTGCCAGCACGGACGGAGATACGCAGTATTTT. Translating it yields CASTDGDTQYF.

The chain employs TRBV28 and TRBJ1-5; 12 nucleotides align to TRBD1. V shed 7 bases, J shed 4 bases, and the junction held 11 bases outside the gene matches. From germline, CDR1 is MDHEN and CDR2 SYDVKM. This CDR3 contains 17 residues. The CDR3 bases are TGTGCCAGCACCAAGGGGACAGGGGGCGCGAGAAATCAGCCCCAGCATTTT. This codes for CASTKGTGGARNQPQHF. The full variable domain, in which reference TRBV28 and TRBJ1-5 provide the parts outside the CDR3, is DVKVTQSSRYLVKRTGEKVFLECVQDMDHENMFWYRQDPGLGLRLIYFSYDVKMKEKGDIPEGYSVSREKKERFSLILESASTNQTSMYLCASTKGTGGARNQPQHFGDGTRLSIL.

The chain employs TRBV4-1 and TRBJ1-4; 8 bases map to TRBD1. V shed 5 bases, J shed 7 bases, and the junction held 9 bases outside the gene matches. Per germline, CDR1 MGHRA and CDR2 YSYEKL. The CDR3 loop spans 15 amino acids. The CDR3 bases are TGCGCCAGCAGCGAAGGGACAGGCGGCGTTGAAAAACTGTTTTTT. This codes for CASSEGTGGVEKLFF.

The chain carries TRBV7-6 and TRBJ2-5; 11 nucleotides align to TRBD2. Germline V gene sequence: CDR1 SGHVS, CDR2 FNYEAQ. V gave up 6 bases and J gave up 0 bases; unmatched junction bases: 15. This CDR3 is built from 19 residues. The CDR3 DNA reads TGTGCCAGCAGGGTTGGGCTAGCGGGAGGACTCAAGTACCAAGAGACCCAGTACTTC. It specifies CASRVGLAGGLKYQETQYF.

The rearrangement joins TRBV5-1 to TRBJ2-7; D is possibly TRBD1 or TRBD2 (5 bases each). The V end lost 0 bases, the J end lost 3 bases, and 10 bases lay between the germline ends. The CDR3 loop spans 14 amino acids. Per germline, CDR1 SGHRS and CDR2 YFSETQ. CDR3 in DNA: TGCGCCAGCAGCTTGGCCGGGGCCGACTACGAGCAGTACTTC. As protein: CASSLAGADYEQYF.

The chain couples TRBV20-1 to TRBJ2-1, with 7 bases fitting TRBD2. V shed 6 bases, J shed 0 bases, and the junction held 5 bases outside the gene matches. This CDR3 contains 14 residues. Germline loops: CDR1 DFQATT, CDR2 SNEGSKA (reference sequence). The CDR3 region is CSAPRGISYNEQFF. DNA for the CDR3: TGCAGTGCCCCGCGGGGGATCTCCTACAATGAGCAGTTCTTC.

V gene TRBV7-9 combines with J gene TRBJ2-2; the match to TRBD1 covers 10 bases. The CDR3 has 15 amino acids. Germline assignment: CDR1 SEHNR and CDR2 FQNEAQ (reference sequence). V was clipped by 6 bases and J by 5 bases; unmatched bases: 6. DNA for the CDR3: TGTGCCAGCAGACCCGACAGGGGGCTGACCGGGGAGCTGTTTTTT. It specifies CASRPDRGLTGELFF.

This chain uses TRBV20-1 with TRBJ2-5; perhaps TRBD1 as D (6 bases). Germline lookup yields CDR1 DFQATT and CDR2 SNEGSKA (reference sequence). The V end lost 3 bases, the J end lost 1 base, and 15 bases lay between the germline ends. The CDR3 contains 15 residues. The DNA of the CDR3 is TGCAGTGCTAGTAACGTGGGGGCTACCCAAGAGACCCAGTACTTC. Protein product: CSASNVGATQETQYF.

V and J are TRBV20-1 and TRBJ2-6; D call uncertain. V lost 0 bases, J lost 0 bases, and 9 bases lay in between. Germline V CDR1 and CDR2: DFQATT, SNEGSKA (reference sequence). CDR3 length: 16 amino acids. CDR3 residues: CSARDPLGSGANVLTF. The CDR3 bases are TGCAGTGCTAGAGATCCCCTTGGCTCTGGGGCCAACGTCCTGACTTTC.